The source of this TCR beta chain is a study of Ad26.COV2.S vaccination and SARS-CoV-2 variants. The CDR3 is 14 amino acids. From germline, CDR1 is KGHSH and CDR2 LQKENI. Trimming left V 5 bases short and J 7 bases short, with 15 bases between. Treatment here: roughly 20 received Ad26.COV2.S at low or high dose, single or two shots; several received placebo; per-sample allocation not given. Samples analyzed were those drawn on day 63 after the first vaccine or placebo injection. The data were produced by immunoSEQ multiplex PCR, yet TCRdb's version contains in-frame clones alone and is incomplete. This table has about 400,000 clones, roughly 85% appearing once.

The TCR sequence derives from a person between 18 and 65 years old who received the Ad26.COV2.S COVID-19 vaccine or a placebo. The sequencing here drew on peripheral blood, taken in a trial of Ad26.COV2.S vaccine versus placebo. The chain carries TRBV18 and TRBJ2-1; the D gene could be TRBD1 or TRBD2 (5 bases each). The CDR3 protein is CASSGVGPGNEQFF. The CDR3 nucleotides are TGTGCCAGCTCAGGAGTGGGACCGGGGAATGAGCAGTTCTTC.